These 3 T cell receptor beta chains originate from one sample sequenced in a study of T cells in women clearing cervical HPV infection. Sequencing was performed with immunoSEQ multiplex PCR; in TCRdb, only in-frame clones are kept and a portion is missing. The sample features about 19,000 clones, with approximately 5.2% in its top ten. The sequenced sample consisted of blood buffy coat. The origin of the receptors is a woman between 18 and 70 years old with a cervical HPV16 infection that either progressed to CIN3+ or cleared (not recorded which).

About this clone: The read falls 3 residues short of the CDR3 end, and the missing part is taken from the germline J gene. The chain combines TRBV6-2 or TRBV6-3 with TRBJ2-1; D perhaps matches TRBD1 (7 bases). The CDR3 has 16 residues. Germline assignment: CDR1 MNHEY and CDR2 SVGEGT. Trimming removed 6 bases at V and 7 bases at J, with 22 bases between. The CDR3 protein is CASRYLAEGASNEQFF. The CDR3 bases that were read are TGTGCCAGCAGATACCTGGCGGAGGGGGCATCTAATGAG.

CDR3 protein: CSARDPGLAEPHGDTQYF. The sequenced CDR3 bases are TGCAGTGCTAGAGATCCCGGCCTAGCGGAACCCCATGGTGATACG. The V and J genes are TRBV20-1 and TRBJ2-3; TRBD2 matches at 7 bases. Coverage ceases 3 residues before the CDR3 finishes, and the germline J gene fills in the end. This CDR3 comprises 18 residues. Germline V CDR1 and CDR2: DFQATT, SNEGSKA (reference sequence). V lost 0 bases, J lost 6 bases, and 18 bases stayed unmatched.

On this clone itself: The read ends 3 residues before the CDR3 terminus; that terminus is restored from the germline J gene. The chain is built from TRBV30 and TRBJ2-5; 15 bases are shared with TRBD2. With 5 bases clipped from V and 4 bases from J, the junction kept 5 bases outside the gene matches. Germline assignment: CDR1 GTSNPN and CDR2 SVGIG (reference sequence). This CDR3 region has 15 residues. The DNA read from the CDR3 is TGTGCCTGGGGGACTAGCGGGGGGCCAGGAGAGACC. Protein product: CAWGTSGGPGET. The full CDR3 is CAWGTSGGPGETQYF. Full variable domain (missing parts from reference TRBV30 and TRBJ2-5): SQTIHQWPATLVQPVGSPLSLECTVEGTSNPNLYWYRQAAGRGLQLLFYSVGIGQISSEVPQNLSASRPQDRQFILSSKKLLLSDSGFYLCAWGTSGGPGETQYFGPGTRLLVL.